The rows below give T cell receptor beta chains drawn from one sample of a study of beta chain features in type 1 diabetes. TCRdb's table, derived via immunoSEQ multiplex PCR, lists solely in-frame clones and lacks some. The sample holds hundreds of thousands of clones, less than 15% seen once. The sample was central memory CD4+ T cells from blood. Receptor source: a man aged 30 to 39 in good health. CDR3s include the opening cysteine and the closing phenylalanine or tryptophan. Each record gives: D gene, clone size, V gene, J gene, CDR3 protein, CDR3 DNA. D genes are given only for firm matches. Some rows mark clone size as missing; the rest say once, few, many or name a class of expanded clone.

.	few	TRBV4-2	TRBJ2-7	CASSLAGNEQYF	TGTGCCAGCAGCTTGGCCGGCAACGAGCAGTACTTC
TRBD2	.	TRBV5-4	TRBJ2-5	CASSLGLREGRGETQYF	TGTGCCAGCAGCTTGGGCCTGCGGGAGGGCCGAGGGGAGACCCAGTACTTC
.	few	TRBV29-1	TRBJ2-7	CSVGLIYRDTYEQYF	TGCAGCGTCGGGCTGATTTACAGGGATACCTACGAGCAGTACTTC
.	many	TRBV30	TRBJ2-3	CAWARRERDTQYF	TGTGCCTGGGCAAGGAGGGAGAGGGATACGCAGTATTTT
.	.	TRBV7-2	TRBJ2-1	CASSLNSYNEQFF	TGTGCCAGCAGCTTAAACAGTTACAATGAGCAGTTCTTC
.	.	TRBV9	TRBJ2-3	CASSVDPGERGDTQYF	TGTGCCAGCAGCGTAGATCCGGGAGAGAGGGGAGATACGCAGTATTTT
.	.	TRBV6-5	TRBJ1-1	CASRQDLNTEAFF	TGTGCCAGCAGACAGGATCTTAATACTGAAGCTTTCTTT
.	many	TRBV29-1	TRBJ1-2	CSVNQDGGGYTF	TGCAGCGTCAACCAAGATGGAGGGGGCTACACCTTC
TRBD2	few	TRBV9	TRBJ2-2	CASSSKVGLAVDTGELFF	TGTGCCAGCAGCTCTAAGGTGGGGCTAGCGGTGGACACCGGGGAGCTGTTTTTT
.	.	TRBV29-1	TRBJ2-3	CSVLHPGERSLQYF	TGCAGCGTCCTACACCCGGGGGAAAGATCTTTGCAGTATTTT
.	.	TRBV29-1	TRBJ2-1	CSVHRGGGEQFF	TGCAGCGTTCACAGGGGCGGGGGTGAGCAGTTCTTC
.	.	TRBV6-5	TRBJ1-3	CASREAGNTIYF	TGTGCCAGCAGGGAGGCTGGAAACACCATATATTTT
TRBD2	.	TRBV18	TRBJ2-2	CASSRGLAGETGELFF	TGTGCCAGCTCACGTGGACTAGCGGGGGAGACCGGGGAGCTGTTTTTT
.	many	TRBV7-3	TRBJ2-2	CASSRGPGELFF	TGTGCCAGCAGCCGGGGGCCCGGGGAGCTGTTTTTT
TRBD2	few	TRBV19	TRBJ2-2	CASSPRTSGSSTGELFF	TGTGCCAGTAGTCCCAGGACTAGCGGCAGCTCCACCGGGGAGCTGTTTTTT
TRBD2	few	TRBV7-2	TRBJ2-5	CASRLAGARRETQYF	TGTGCCAGCAGGTTAGCGGGAGCCAGACGGGAGACCCAGTACTTC
.	few	TRBV15	TRBJ2-2	CATSRDPAGTGELFF	TGTGCCACCAGCAGAGATCCAGCGGGCACCGGGGAGCTGTTTTTT
TRBD1	few	TRBV5-6	TRBJ2-4	CASSARQGLDIQYF	TGTGCCAGCAGCGCCCGACAGGGATTGGACATTCAGTACTTC
.	.	TRBV27	TRBJ2-7	CASSTGTPYEQYF	TGTGCCAGCAGTACCGGGACCCCCTACGAGCAGTACTTC
TRBD1	.	TRBV5-1	TRBJ1-6	CASSQGQPNSPLHF	TGCGCCAGCAGCCAGGGACAGCCCAATTCACCCCTCCACTTT
TRBD2	.	TRBV29-1	TRBJ2-3	CSVGRTSGTDTQYF	TGCAGCGTTGGCAGGACTAGCGGGACAGATACGCAGTATTTT
.	few	TRBV30	TRBJ2-5	CAWSPPARARETQYF	TGTGCCTGGAGCCCGCCGGCCCGTGCAAGGGAGACCCAGTACTTC
.	many	TRBV14	TRBJ2-6	CASSQELGRGANVLTF	TGTGCCAGCAGCCAAGAGTTAGGCCGTGGGGCCAACGTCCTGACTTTC
.	.	TRBV6-1	TRBJ1-1	CASRSLLTEAFF	TGTGCCAGCAGATCCCTATTAACTGAAGCTTTCTTT
.	.	TRBV7-9	TRBJ1-5	CASSFGPNQPQHF	TGTGCCAGCAGCTTCGGACCCAATCAGCCCCAGCATTTT
.	few	TRBV11-3	TRBJ2-5	CASSRLGASGVETQYF	TGTGCCAGCAGCCGTCTGGGGGCCTCGGGCGTAGAGACCCAGTACTTC
.	few	TRBV5-4	TRBJ2-6	CASSLDPNPDFDSGANVLTF	TGTGCCAGCAGCTTGGACCCAAACCCGGACTTTGACTCTGGGGCCAACGTCCTGACTTTC
.	few	TRBV7-2	TRBJ2-5	CASSVHEIQYF	TGTGCCAGCAGCGTCCACGAGATACAGTACTTC
TRBD1	.	TRBV9	TRBJ2-3	CASSVRPGGDTQYF	TGTGCCAGCAGCGTTCGCCCAGGGGGAGATACGCAGTATTTT
.	few	TRBV7-2	TRBJ2-5	CASSSNPGETQYF	TGTGCCAGCAGTTCAAACCCTGGAGAGACCCAGTACTTC
TRBD1	.	TRBV6-1	TRBJ2-6	CASSDRTGEIYLRANVLTF	TGTGCCAGCAGTGACCGGACAGGGGAGATATATCTGAGGGCCAACGTCCTGACTTTC
.	.	TRBV5-6	TRBJ1-4	CASSRADGIKEKLFF	TGTGCCAGCAGCCGGGCGGACGGTATCAAGGAAAAACTGTTTTTT